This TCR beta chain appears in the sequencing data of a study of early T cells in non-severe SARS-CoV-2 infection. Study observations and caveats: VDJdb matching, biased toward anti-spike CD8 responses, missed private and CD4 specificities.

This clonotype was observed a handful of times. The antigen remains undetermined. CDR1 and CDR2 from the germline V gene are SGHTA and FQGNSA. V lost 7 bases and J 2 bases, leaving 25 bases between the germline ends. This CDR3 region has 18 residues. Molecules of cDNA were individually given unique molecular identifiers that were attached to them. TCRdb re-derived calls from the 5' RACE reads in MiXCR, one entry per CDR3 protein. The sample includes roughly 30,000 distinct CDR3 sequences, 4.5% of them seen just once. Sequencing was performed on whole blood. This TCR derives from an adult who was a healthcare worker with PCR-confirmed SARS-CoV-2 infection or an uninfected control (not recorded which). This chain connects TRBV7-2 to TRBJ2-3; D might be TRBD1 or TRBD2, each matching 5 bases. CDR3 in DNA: TGTGCCAGCACCAAAGGCCGGGGACGGGAAATATTCACAGATACGCAGTATTTT. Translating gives CASTKGRGREIFTDTQYF.